The rows below give T cell receptor beta chains drawn from one sample of a study of OX40 agonist ivuxolimab in advanced cancers. Sequencing was performed with immunoSEQ multiplex PCR; in TCRdb, only in-frame clones are kept and a portion is missing. The repertoire has 70,000 or so clones, about 93% of them found once; the top ten carry 6% to 8%. Sequencing was performed on CD4+ or CD8+ T cells sorted from blood, taken in a trial of the OX40 agonist ivuxolimab. These receptor sequences come from an adult with an advanced solid tumor such as melanoma, head and neck, liver or kidney cancer. CDR3s include the opening cysteine and the closing phenylalanine or tryptophan. The D gene is left open where the match is weak. Clone size, where shown, is once, few, many, or a class for clones that have expanded.

TRBJ2-1 | . | . | TRBV6-1 | TGTGCCAGCAGTGATATTTGGGGGGGCCGGAATGAGCAGTTCTTC | CASSDIWGGRNEQFF
TRBJ2-2 | . | . | TRBV6-5 | TGTGCCAGCAGTTACGGGACTTCGAACACCGGGGAGCTGTTTTTT | CASSYGTSNTGELFF
TRBJ2-6 | TRBD1 | . | TRBV11-2 | TGTGCCAGCAGCTTAGGCCGGGACAGGGTCTCTGGGGCCAACGTCCTGACTTTC | CASSLGRDRVSGANVLTF
TRBJ2-3 | . | . | TRBV6-6 | TGTGCCAGCACTTACGGCCCCAGCACAGATACGCAGTATTTT | CASTYGPSTDTQYF
TRBJ1-2 | . | . | TRBV19 | TGTGCCAGTAGTATAGTCGGACCAACAGGACCCTTTTATGGCTACGCCTTC | CASSIVGPTGPFYGYAF
TRBJ2-3 | TRBD1 | few | TRBV6-5 | TGTGCCAGCAGTTACGGGGCAGGGGGCGCAGATACGCAGTATTTT | CASSYGAGGADTQYF
TRBJ1-3 | . | . | TRBV5-4 | TGTGCCAGCAGCAACCGGGCAGTGCAAAGCTCTGGAAACACCATATATTTT | CASSNRAVQSSGNTIYF
TRBJ2-1 | TRBD2 | . | TRBV29-1 | TGCAGCGTTGAAACTAGCGGGGGCCGAGAGCAGTTCTTC | CSVETSGGREQFF
TRBJ1-3 | . | once | TRBV2 | TGTGCCAGCAGTGGCGACACCGTATTGGTGTCTGGAAACACCATATATTTT | CASSGDTVLVSGNTIYF
TRBJ2-7 | TRBD1 | . | TRBV6-1 | TGTGCCAGCAGTTATGGGACAGGAGGTTACGAGCAGTACTTC | CASSYGTGGYEQYF
TRBJ1-6 | . | once | TRBV6-5 | TGTGCCAGCAGGGACCCGGGGCATTGGAATTCACCCCTCCACTTT | CASRDPGHWNSPLHF
TRBJ2-7 | . | . | TRBV4-2 | TGTGCCAGCAGCCCGTGGGGAGTCCACGAGCAGTACTTC | CASSPWGVHEQYF
TRBJ2-7 | . | . | TRBV10-2 | TGCGCCAGCAGTGAGTCCTGGGGGCTCCCCTACGAGCAGTACTTC | CASSESWGLPYEQYF
TRBJ1-6 | . | . | TRBV5-6 | TGTGCCAGCAGTCCAGGCTTTAGCTCCTATAATTCACCCCTCCACTTT | CASSPGFSSYNSPLHF
TRBJ1-2 | . | once | TRBV16 | TGTGCCAGCACATACGGGGCCTATGGCTACACCTTC | CASTYGAYGYTF
TRBJ1-6 | . | . | TRBV13 | TGTGCCAGCAGCCCCAGGGACATCTATAATTCACCCCTCCACTTT | CASSPRDIYNSPLHF
TRBJ1-6 | TRBD1 | . | TRBV13 | TGTGCCAGCAGCTCTCAGGACAGGGGGCCTTCACCCCTCCACTTT | CASSSQDRGPSPLHF
TRBJ2-5 | . | . | TRBV15 | TGTGCCACCAGCAGAGGTCTTTTAGAGGGACGCGACCAAGAGACCCAGTACTTC | CATSRGLLEGRDQETQYF
TRBJ2-7 | . | once | TRBV5-4 | TGTGCCAGCAGCTTGATGGAGGGACCCTCGGTTGAGCAGTACTTC | CASSLMEGPSVEQYF
TRBJ1-1 | . | . | TRBV7-6 | TGTGCCAGCCACCAGGGAGGGAGCACTGAAGCTTTCTTT | CASHQGGSTEAFF
TRBJ1-4 | TRBD1 | . | TRBV7-9 | TGTGCCAGCAGGCCTGGGACAGTGGGGGAACCTGAAAAACTGTTTTTT | CASRPGTVGEPEKLFF
TRBJ2-3 | TRBD2 | . | TRBV6-4 | TGTGCCAGCAGTGACTCGGCGGGGGAGACAGATACGCAGTATTTT | CASSDSAGETDTQYF
TRBJ2-3 | . | . | TRBV13 | TGTGCCAGCAGCCCTCGGGGGTTTGGCACAGATACGCAGTATTTT | CASSPRGFGTDTQYF
TRBJ2-3 | TRBD2 | . | TRBV5-6 | TGTGCCAGCAGCTTGGGACTAGCGGGGGAAACAGATACGCAGTATTTT | CASSLGLAGETDTQYF
TRBJ1-6 | . | . | TRBV19 | TGTGCCAGTAGTATTGATCCAGGGCCCCGCGTATCGACACCCCTCCACTTT | CASSIDPGPRVSTPLHF
TRBJ2-2 | . | . | TRBV13 | TGTGCCAGCAGCTTAGGCTGGCTAGCAGGGACCGGGGAGCTGTTTTTT | CASSLGWLAGTGELFF
TRBJ2-7 | TRBD1 | once | TRBV19 | TGTGCCAGTAGTGTTGGACAGGGGATGTACGAGCAGTACTTC | CASSVGQGMYEQYF
TRBJ2-7 | . | . | TRBV2 | TGTGCCAGCAGTGGTGGGGTCGGAAGCTCCTACGAGCAGTACTTC | CASSGGVGSSYEQYF
TRBJ2-6 | . | . | TRBV30 | TGTGCCTGGAGACAGTTCTCTGGGGCCAACGTCCTGACTTTC | CAWRQFSGANVLTF
TRBJ2-1 | . | . | TRBV4-1 | TGCGCCAGCAGTTGGGTTACAGGGAGCAATGAGCAGTTCTTC | CASSWVTGSNEQFF
TRBJ1-4 | . | . | TRBV19 | TGTGCCAGTAGTATCTACCCGGGTCAAAGTGAAAAACTGTTTTTT | CASSIYPGQSEKLFF
TRBJ2-2 | TRBD1 | . | TRBV4-1 | TGCGCCAGCAGCCCCCCACAGGGGGTTAACACCGGGGAGCTGTTTTTT | CASSPPQGVNTGELFF
TRBJ2-7 | . | . | TRBV5-5 | TGTGCCAGCAGCCGAGGGGGCTACGAGCAGTACTTC | CASSRGGYEQYF
TRBJ2-3 | TRBD2 | . | TRBV6-5 | TGTGCCAGCAGTCGACTAGCGGGGGGCACAGATACGCAGTATTTT | CASSRLAGGTDTQYF
TRBJ2-6 | . | . | TRBV7-9 | TGTGCCAGCAGCCTAGCCTCTGGGGCCAACGTCCTGACTTTC | CASSLASGANVLTF
TRBJ1-5 | TRBD1 | . | TRBV9 | TGTGCCAGCAGCCTTGGAGGGGGCCCGAATCAGCCCCAGCATTTT | CASSLGGGPNQPQHF
TRBJ1-5 | TRBD1 | . | TRBV18 | TGTGCCAGCTCACCACAGGGACAGGGGGCGTCGGGTCAGCCCCAGCATTTT | CASSPQGQGASGQPQHF
TRBJ2-7 | TRBD1 | . | TRBV5-6 | TGTGCCAGCAGTGTAATAGAAGGGGGCCTGGACGAGCAGTACTTC | CASSVIEGGLDEQYF
TRBJ1-1 | . | . | TRBV11-2 | TGTGCCAGCAGCTTTCACGGGGCAACGACTGAAGCTTTCTTT | CASSFHGATTEAFF
TRBJ2-1 | . | . | TRBV21-1 | TGTGCCAGCAGCAAAGATCGGGGGGCCCGGGGGAATGAGCAGTTCTTC | CASSKDRGARGNEQFF
TRBJ1-1 | . | . | TRBV27 | TGTGCCAGCAGTTTATGGAATTTCACTGAAGCTTTCTTT | CASSLWNFTEAFF
TRBJ2-3 | TRBD2 | . | TRBV10-3 | TGTGCCATCAGTGACCTCCTCCAACTAGCGGGGATGGGAGATACGCAGTATTTT | CAISDLLQLAGMGDTQYF
TRBJ2-7 | TRBD1 | once | TRBV27 | TGTGCCAGCAGTTTGCCACCAGGGGGCGAGCAGTACTTC | CASSLPPGGEQYF
TRBJ1-1 | . | . | TRBV18 | TGTGCCAGCTCACTCTCGGATTCGGCAAACACTGAAGCTTTCTTT | CASSLSDSANTEAFF
TRBJ1-1 | . | . | TRBV19 | TGTGCCAGTAGTATAGGGGCGAACACTGAAGCTTTCTTT | CASSIGANTEAFF
TRBJ1-4 | TRBD1 | . | TRBV5-6 | TGTGCCAGCAGCTTCGGGACAGGGCCGAATGAAAAACTGTTTTTT | CASSFGTGPNEKLFF
TRBJ2-1 | TRBD2 | once | TRBV7-6 | TGTGCCAGCAGCTTAGTCCCCCACGGACTAGGGAATGAGCAGTTCTTC | CASSLVPHGLGNEQFF
TRBJ1-5 | . | . | TRBV5-6 | TGTGCCAGCAGCTTGGATGAGGGGCCCCAGCATTTT | CASSLDEGPQHF
TRBJ1-2 | . | . | TRBV7-2 | TGTGCCAGCAGCCTTACAAAGATCTATGGCTACACCTTC | CASSLTKIYGYTF
TRBJ1-5 | . | . | TRBV19 | TGTGCCAGTAGTATTAGCGGTCACTTGGGTAATCAGCCCCAGCATTTT | CASSISGHLGNQPQHF
TRBJ2-3 | TRBD1 | . | TRBV5-1 | TGCGCCAGCAGCGACACAGGGGGCACCCCGTATTTT | CASSDTGGTPYF
TRBJ2-2 | . | . | TRBV6-5 | TGTGCCAGCAGTTACCTCAGGAACACCGGGGAGCTGTTTTTT | CASSYLRNTGELFF
TRBJ2-1 | TRBD1 | . | TRBV5-6 | TGTGCCAGCAGCCCCGGACAGGGGGCGTACAATGAGCAGTTCTTC | CASSPGQGAYNEQFF
TRBJ2-1 | TRBD2 | . | TRBV5-4 | TGTGCCAGCAGCGGATCGACTAGCGGCAATGAGCAGTTCTTC | CASSGSTSGNEQFF
TRBJ1-2 | . | . | TRBV9 | TGTGCCAGCAGCGGGATAGGGCGGTCATATGGCTACACCTTC | CASSGIGRSYGYTF
TRBJ1-2 | . | . | TRBV6-4 | TGTGCCAGCTCGGGGTCGGCAGGGAGTGGCTACACCTTC | CASSGSAGSGYTF
TRBJ2-7 | . | . | TRBV6-1 | TGTGCCACTCCGGCGAGTCGGGGTTACGAGCAGTACTTC | CATPASRGYEQYF
TRBJ2-2 | TRBD2 | . | TRBV9 | TGTGCCAGCAGGGGGAGCGGGGCCCACACCGGGGAGCTGTTTTTT | CASRGSGAHTGELFF
TRBJ2-3 | TRBD2 | . | TRBV7-9 | TGTGCCAGCAGCTTAAGGCTAGCGGGGTTCACAGATACGCAGTATTTT | CASSLRLAGFTDTQYF
TRBJ1-5 | . | . | TRBV27 | TGTGCCAGCAGTCCCGAAACAGGGCCAGGGAGCAATCAGCCCCAGCATTTT | CASSPETGPGSNQPQHF